This note documents a single T cell receptor beta chain sequence. This entry comes from a study of blood T cell repertoires in COVID-19. Profiling relied on immunoSEQ multiplex PCR, and the TCRdb table lists in-frame clones only, not all of them. Of roughly 240,000 clones detected, more than 65% appear once; the ten largest clones hold around 2%. The CDR3 is 14 residues long. V was cut by 2 bases and J by 6 bases, with 10 bases left in between. Germline CDR1 is SGHDN and CDR2 is FVKESK. The clonotype comes from a middle-aged man who had recovered from COVID-19. V gene TRBV14 combines with J gene TRBJ2-2; D gene unclear. Sequencing was performed on peripheral blood. CDR3 protein: CASSQWRRSGELFF. The CDR3 DNA reads TGTGCCAGCAGCCAATGGAGACGTTCCGGGGAGCTGTTTTTT.